One and the same sample provided the 21 T cell receptor beta chains below, sequenced in a study of cytomegalovirus exposure and HLA in healthy donors. The PCR was carried out with 60 Vbeta primers and 13 Jbeta primers. TCRdb's copy holds only in-frame clones and misses some; the assay was immunoSEQ multiplex PCR. The sample holds approximately 150,000 clones, about 79% seen once. Input material: PBMCs. These receptors were collected from a male donor in good health and CMV-seronegative.

V gene TRBV30 combines with J gene TRBJ1-2, with TRBD1 identical over 7 bases. Germline-derived CDR1 and CDR2 are GTSNPN and SVGIG (reference sequence). The CDR3 is 13 amino acids. The V segment lost 2 bases and the J segment 8 bases; nucleotides outside the gene matches: 8. This chain's CDR3 is CAWSLRRGQGYTF. CDR3 nucleotide sequence: TGTGCCTGGAGTCTACGGAGGGGGCAGGGCTACACCTTC.

This chain links TRBV7-9 with TRBJ1-1, with unresolved D. Germline CDR1 is SEHNR and CDR2 is FQNEAQ (reference sequence). The CDR3 contains 14 residues. V lost 8 bases and J lost 0, with 13 bases in between. The DNA for the CDR3 is TGTGCCAGCGCTCAGAGGATTGTGAACACTGAAGCTTTCTTT. Translation: CASAQRIVNTEAFF.

V and J are TRBV5-1 and TRBJ1-2, with 10 nucleotides matching TRBD1. There are 15 residues in the CDR3. Germline values: CDR1 SGHRS, CDR2 YFSETQ. Unmatched junction bases numbered 6, after V lost 4 bases and J lost 3 bases. The CDR3 region has the DNA TGCGCCAGCAGCCCTCGGACAGGGGGGGACTATGGCTACACCTTC. Its translation: CASSPRTGGDYGYTF.

The V call is TRBV7-3, the J call TRBJ2-3, with TRBD2 matching 11 bases. From germline, CDR1 is SGHTA and CDR2 FQGTGA. The CDR3 spans 18 residues. V gave up 2 bases and J gave up 8 bases; unmatched junction bases: 15. The CDR3 sequence is CASSLWGGTSGSSGTQYF. In DNA, the CDR3 is TGTGCCAGCAGCTTATGGGGAGGGACTAGCGGTTCCTCGGGTACGCAGTATTTT.

V usage is TRBV19 and J usage is TRBJ2-7, with TRBD1 matching over 8 bases. Germline V gene sequence: CDR1 LNHDA, CDR2 SQIVND (reference sequence). Trimming cost V 3 bases and J 2 bases; bases outside gene matches: 3. CDR3 length: 14 residues. The DNA for the CDR3 is TGTGCCAGTAGTATCGACAGGGGAGCCTACGAGCAGTACTTC. Translating gives CASSIDRGAYEQYF.

The J gene is TRBJ1-1, the V gene TRBV18, with TRBD1 matching 9 bases. V shed 7 bases and J 7 bases; nucleotides not matched to a gene: 16. The CDR3 extends over 16 amino acids. In germline, CDR1 is KGHSH, CDR2 LQKENI. The CDR3 DNA is TGTGCCAGCTACGACGGAACAATTACAGGGGGCAATGAAGCTTTCTTT. It codes for CASYDGTITGGNEAFF.

This chain uses TRBV19 with TRBJ2-2; D is uncertain. Germline-derived CDR1 and CDR2 are LNHDA and SQIVND (reference sequence). The CDR3 extends over 15 amino acids. Trimming took 2 bases from V and 0 from J, leaving 7 bases between them. The CDR3 here is CASSIQAANTGELFF. The CDR3 bases are TGTGCCAGTAGTATACAGGCCGCGAACACCGGGGAGCTGTTTTTT.

The J gene is TRBJ1-5, the V gene TRBV9, with 7 bases lining up with TRBD1. Per the germline V gene, CDR1 is SGDLS and CDR2 is YYNGEE. This CDR3 contains 13 residues. After removal of 3 bases from V and 4 bases from J, the junction contained 1 base not matched to a gene. The CDR3 DNA is TGTGCCAGCAGCGGGGACAGTAATCAGCCCCAGCATTTT. Amino acid sequence: CASSGDSNQPQHF.

The rearrangement links TRBV9 to TRBJ1-1, with 11 positions matching TRBD1. From germline, CDR1 is SGDLS and CDR2 YYNGEE. Trimming at V came to 3 bases and at J to 11 bases, leaving 9 bases not matched to a gene. The CDR3 extends over 14 amino acids. The CDR3 coding sequence is TGTGCCAGCAGCGCCCGGACAGGGGGCATGGTGGCTTTCTTT. This sequence encodes CASSARTGGMVAFF.

This chain links TRBV10-3 with TRBJ2-2, with D unclear. V was clipped by 11 bases and J by 10 bases, with 11 bases between them. The CDR3 covers 10 residues. In germline, CDR1 is ENHRY, CDR2 SYGVKD. In DNA form, the CDR3 reads TGTGCCTCCAGAGGTTTGGAGCTGTTTTTT. Protein: CASRGLELFF.

J is TRBJ2-7 and V is TRBV7-3, with D maybe TRBD1 (5 bases). Germline CDR1 and CDR2: SGHTA and FQGTGA. Trimming removed 2 bases at V and 2 bases at J, with 10 bases between. CDR3 size: 14 residues. The CDR3 region is CASSLSGPAYEQYF. The CDR3 coding sequence is TGTGCCAGCAGCTTATCAGGGCCCGCCTACGAGCAGTACTTC. Using reference TRBV7-3 and TRBJ2-7 for the parts outside the CDR3, the full variable domain is GAGVSQTPSNKVTEKGKYVELRCDPISGHTALYWYRQSLGQGPEFLIYFQGTGAADDSGLPNDRFFAVRPEGSVSTLKIQRTERGDSAVYLCASSLSGPAYEQYFGPGTRLTVT.

The chain combines TRBV5-1 with TRBJ1-4, with 8 bases fitting TRBD1. CDR3 length: 14 residues. V shed 5 bases and J 5 bases; nucleotides not matched to a gene: 5. Germline V gene sequence: CDR1 SGHRS, CDR2 YFSETQ. The chain's CDR3 is CASRSGTGNEKLFF. CDR3 nucleotide sequence: TGCGCCAGCAGATCCGGGACAGGAAATGAAAAACTGTTTTTT.

This chain links TRBV10-1 with TRBJ2-7; D is undetermined. CDR1 is WNHNN and CDR2 is SYGVQD in the germline V gene (reference sequence). CDR3 size: 11 residues. With 3 bases removed from V and 6 bases from J, the gap between germline ends came to 6 bases. The CDR3, as DNA: TGCGCCAGCAGTGATAAGAGCGAGCAGTACTTC. Residues: CASSDKSEQYF.

This clone appeared many times. The V gene is TRBV6-1, the J gene TRBJ2-7; D is possibly TRBD1 (6 bases). V gave up 2 bases and J gave up 4 bases, with 15 bases separating them. The CDR3 is 15 residues long. The germline V gene has CDR1 MNHNS and CDR2 SASEGT. CDR3 sequence: CASSEYRTASYEQYF. DNA for the CDR3: TGTGCCAGCAGTGAATATAGGACAGCAAGTTACGAGCAGTACTTC.

The genes are TRBV9 and TRBJ2-7; 12 bases are shared with TRBD2. CDR3 length: 15 residues. The germline V gene encodes CDR1 SGDLS and CDR2 YYNGEE. J gave up 2 bases and V 0 bases, and 0 bases lay outside the gene matches. CDR3 DNA sequence: TGTGCCAGCAGCGTAGGACTAGCGGGGGCCTACGAGCAGTACTTC. It specifies CASSVGLAGAYEQYF.

This clone was picked up a small number of times. V is TRBV5-1 and J is TRBJ2-6, with a tentative D call TRBD1 (5 bases). Germline CDR1 is SGHRS and CDR2 is YFSETQ. CDR3 length equals 16 residues. V lost 0 bases, J lost 4 bases, and 11 bases lay in between. The CDR3, as DNA: TGCGCCAGCAGCTTGGCCAGGGCCCCAGGGGCCAACGTCCTGACTTTC. Translated, it gives CASSLARAPGANVLTF.

V and J are TRBV7-9 and TRBJ2-4; the match to TRBD2 covers 7 bases. V lost 5 bases, J lost 5 bases, and 12 bases stayed unmatched. In germline, CDR1 is SEHNR, CDR2 FQNEAQ (reference sequence). The CDR3 extends over 16 amino acids. The CDR3 sequence is CASSLTSGRSQNIQYF. CDR3 sequence (DNA): TGTGCCAGCAGCCTCACGTCCGGGAGGAGCCAAAACATTCAGTACTTC.

The chain carries TRBV7-9 and TRBJ2-7; 9 nucleotides line up with TRBD1. Looked up from germline, CDR1 is SEHNR and CDR2 is FQNEAQ (reference sequence). V gave up 6 bases and J gave up 4 bases; unmatched junction bases: 10. CDR3 length: 15 amino acids. The DNA of the CDR3 is TGTGCCAGCAGTTCAACCGGGACAGGGCGGTACGAGCAGTACTTC. Translating gives CASSSTGTGRYEQYF.

This clone was observed a handful of times. This chain uses TRBV6-6 with TRBJ1-1; D might be TRBD1 (5 bases). Germline CDR1 reads MNHNY; CDR2 reads SVGAGI (reference sequence). The CDR3 is 14 residues long. Trimming stripped 5 bases from V and 6 bases from J, with 16 bases between. The CDR3 nucleotides read TGTGCCAGCAGTCCTTCAGGGAGGAAGCCTGAAGCTTTCTTT. This encodes CASSPSGRKPEAFF.

The chain joins TRBV28 to TRBJ2-1; TRBD1 matches at 10 bases. CDR1 MDHEN and CDR2 SYDVKM come from the germline V gene. This CDR3 comprises 15 residues. V shed 7 bases and J 8 bases; nucleotides not matched to a gene: 11. The CDR3 DNA sequence: TGTGCCAGCAACTCCGGGACAGGGGCCAGGGATGAGCAGTTCTTC. Translation: CASNSGTGARDEQFF.

The chain couples TRBV29-1 to TRBJ2-1, with D tentatively TRBD2 (6 bases). The CDR3 totals 14 residues. Per germline, CDR1 SQVTM and CDR2 ANQGSEA. Deletions cut 3 bases from V and 3 bases from J, with 12 bases between. This CDR3 reads CSVEQAGFYNEQFF. CDR3 DNA sequence: TGCAGCGTTGAGCAAGCGGGCTTCTACAATGAGCAGTTCTTC.